These T cell receptor beta chains were read from a single sample in a study of regulatory T cells in long-lasting Graves disease. In TCRdb, the multiplex PCR reads were re-called with MiXCR into one record per CDR3 protein. Here the sample spans 300,000 to 350,000 distinct CDR3 sequences, around 20% being singletons. The sample in question was peripheral blood mononuclear cells (PBMCs), obtained when the disease was refractory, from a patient treated with antithyroid drugs. The receptors shown here come from a female donor with Graves disease. Each CDR3 is given with its conserved first and last residue. Fields, in order: V gene, D gene, J gene, clone size, CDR3 DNA, CDR3 protein. The D gene is left open where the match is weak. For some rows the clone size is stated as once, few or many, or as a class when expanded; others skip it.

V: TRBV11-2
D: TRBD2
J: TRBJ2-5
size: many
DNA: TGTGCGGGGGGGGCTAGCGGGACTACCCAAGAGACCCAGTACTTC
CDR3: CAGGASGTTQETQYF

V: TRBV24-1
D: .
J: TRBJ1-2
size: many
DNA: TGTGCCACCAGTGATTCTGGGGGAGCTAACTATGGCTACACCTTC
CDR3: CATSDSGGANYGYTF

V: TRBV7-7
D: TRBD2
J: TRBJ2-3
size: .
DNA: TGTGCTAGCAGCTCCGGTATCGTGGGACTAGCGGGAGCGGAGCCGCAGTATTTT
CDR3: CASSSGIVGLAGAEPQYF

V: TRBV30
D: .
J: TRBJ1-1
size: .
DNA: TGTGCCTGGGACTTCGTGAACACTGAAGCTTTCTTT
CDR3: CAWDFVNTEAFF

V: TRBV5-1
D: .
J: TRBJ1-1
size: few
DNA: TGCGCCAGCAGCTTCAACCAGTTTAACACTGAAGCTTTCTTT
CDR3: CASSFNQFNTEAFF

V: TRBV20-1
D: .
J: TRBJ1-1
size: .
DNA: TGCAGTGCTAGAGATTCGGCAGGTAACACTGAAGCTTTCTTT
CDR3: CSARDSAGNTEAFF

V: TRBV11-2
D: .
J: TRBJ1-4
size: .
DNA: TGTGCCAGCAGCTTAGGGACAACCGGTGGAAAACTGTTTTTT
CDR3: CASSLGTTGGKLFF

V: TRBV20-1
D: .
J: TRBJ1-6
size: many
DNA: TGCAGTGCTAGAGATCTTGCAGGGATAGGATCACCCCTCCACTTT
CDR3: CSARDLAGIGSPLHF

V: TRBV2
D: TRBD2
J: TRBJ2-7
size: many
DNA: TGTGCCAGCAGTGAAGGCGGGAGGGCCGATGGCGGCGAGCAGTACTTC
CDR3: CASSEGGRADGGEQYF

V: TRBV30
D: .
J: TRBJ1-5
size: many
DNA: TGTGCCTGGAGTGCGGACGGCGCCAATCAGCCCCAGCATTTT
CDR3: CAWSADGANQPQHF

V: TRBV7-9
D: .
J: TRBJ2-7
size: many
DNA: TGTGCCAGCAGCTCGACTGAGGTCGAGCAGTACTTC
CDR3: CASSSTEVEQYF

V: TRBV4-3
D: .
J: TRBJ1-2
size: many
DNA: TGCGCCAGCAGCCAAGATAAGGGTGGCTACACCTTC
CDR3: CASSQDKGGYTF

V: TRBV5-6
D: TRBD1
J: TRBJ2-2
size: many
DNA: TGTGCCAGCACGAAACGGGACAGTTACACCGGGGAGCTGTTTTTT
CDR3: CASTKRDSYTGELFF

V: TRBV3-1
D: TRBD2
J: TRBJ2-7
size: many
DNA: TGTGCCAGCAGCCAACCTAGCGGGAGGATCTACGAGCAGTACTTC
CDR3: CASSQPSGRIYEQYF

V: TRBV29-1
D: TRBD2
J: TRBJ2-1
size: .
DNA: TGCAGCGTTGGCAAAGGGACGGGACTAGCGGGAGCCCTCTCCTACAATGAGCAGTTCTTC
CDR3: CSVGKGTGLAGALSYNEQFF

V: TRBV7-9
D: .
J: TRBJ2-7
size: few
DNA: TGTGCCAGCAGCCCCCGTTGGCGGGACTACGAGCAGTACTTC
CDR3: CASSPRWRDYEQYF

V: TRBV5-1
D: .
J: TRBJ2-6
size: few
DNA: TGCGCCAGCAGCTCCCTAACATTCTCTGGGGCCAACGTCCTGACTTTC
CDR3: CASSSLTFSGANVLTF

V: TRBV9
D: TRBD2
J: TRBJ2-7
size: .
DNA: TGTGCCAGCAGCCCCAGCGCTAGCGGGAGAAACGAGCAGTACTTC
CDR3: CASSPSASGRNEQYF

V: TRBV28
D: .
J: TRBJ2-3
size: once
DNA: TGTGCCAGCAGTTTATCTCGACAGGCCCAGCGGGACACAGATACGCAGTATTTT
CDR3: CASSLSRQAQRDTDTQYF

V: TRBV2
D: .
J: TRBJ1-5
size: many
DNA: TGTGCCAGCAGTGACGGAGCCCGCAATCAGCCCCAGCATTTT
CDR3: CASSDGARNQPQHF

V: TRBV2
D: .
J: TRBJ2-5
size: many
DNA: TGTGCCAGCAGTGACCCGGGGTGGGAGACCCAGTACTTC
CDR3: CASSDPGWETQYF

V: TRBV5-1
D: TRBD2
J: TRBJ2-4
size: .
DNA: TGCGCCAGCAGCGTGGGACTAGCGGACAATATAGCCAAAAACATTCAGTACTTC
CDR3: CASSVGLADNIAKNIQYF

V: TRBV18
D: TRBD1
J: TRBJ1-2
size: .
DNA: TGTGCCAGCTCACGAGCGGACAGGGGAGGTGGCTACACCTTC
CDR3: CASSRADRGGGYTF

V: TRBV5-1
D: .
J: TRBJ2-3
size: few
DNA: TGCGCCAGCAGCTTGGCAGTTAGCGGAGGATCTAGCACAGATACGCAGTATTTT
CDR3: CASSLAVSGGSSTDTQYF

V: TRBV29-1
D: TRBD1
J: TRBJ1-1
size: few
DNA: TGCAGCGTTGCCCGTTGGGGACAGACCATGGGGAACACTGAAGCTTTCTTT
CDR3: CSVARWGQTMGNTEAFF

V: TRBV12-3/TRBV12-4
D: .
J: TRBJ1-6
size: many
DNA: TGTGCCAGCAGTTGGAGTAATTCACCCCTCCACTTT
CDR3: CASSWSNSPLHF

V: TRBV7-2
D: TRBD2
J: TRBJ2-7
size: many
DNA: TGTGCCAGCAGCTCCACTAGCGGGGGTTCCTACGAGCAGTACTTC
CDR3: CASSSTSGGSYEQYF

V: TRBV30
D: TRBD1
J: TRBJ1-1
size: few
DNA: TGTGCCTGGAGTGCCCTGGGGGACAGGTGGACTTTCTTT
CDR3: CAWSALGDRWTFF

V: TRBV4-1
D: .
J: TRBJ1-4
size: .
DNA: TGCGCCAGCGCTCGGGTTTTGACGGATGAAAAACTGTTTTTT
CDR3: CASARVLTDEKLFF